Given below is one T cell receptor beta chain in context. It has no known antigen specificity. No much larger clone is present one base from it, and per-base qualities are unavailable. Per the germline V gene, MNHEY is the CDR1 and SVGAGI is the CDR2. From cysteine to phenylalanine, the CDR3 is 15 amino acids long. CDR3 DNA only is kept here, 45 bases in frame from base 1. A distance of 16 bases separates the germline ends of V and J, which lose 10 bases and 0 bases respectively. This sample is drawn from a study of T cell responses to AZD1222 COVID-19 vaccine listed by TCRdb under 2021. Notes on the research overall: TCR sequencing covered about 230 trial participants: 207 given two doses of AZD1222 and around 26 given two doses of MenACWY control vaccine. Trial participants were enrolled by age into subgroups of 18-55, 56-69 and 70-plus years, and 148, 28 and 57 TCR-sequenced participants, respectively, were included in these subgroups.

The CDR3 regions of human TCRbeta chains were analyzed by immunosequencing. The original pipeline was this. Repertoire TCRs were checked for matches against a reference library of SARS-CoV-2-specific TCRs that had been generated using the MIRA antigen-specificity platform. Breadth was defined as the fraction of unique TCRs that were SARS-CoV-2-associated, and depth was defined as the fraction of total T cells that were SARS-CoV-2-associated. Each spike-specific TCR was assigned to its reactive spike region and to a CD4 or CD8 class using the MIRA data. Log10-transformed breadth and depth values were compared by one-way ANOVA with Sidak's multiple comparisons tests. The source is immuneACCESS, and TCRdb retained only in-frame sequences with V and J called. Part of the clones is not carried over; for the studies checked, unresolved V genes explain less than half of this, and the remainder is unexplained. V, J and clone size were drawn from that table, and D and trimming were deduced from the DNA. The sample table contains some 25,000 clones; only one count was recorded for 80% to 90% of them. The leading ten clones occupy roughly 2.5% of the sample.

In the paper's terms, the time point label means: about 28 days (+/-7) after the second vaccine dose. AZD1222 recipients with second doses at about 4 weeks or about 12 weeks were pooled, because spike-specific TCR depth and breadth did not differ between schedules. Samples from vaccinated people were obtained from the UK trials COV001 and COV002, which included a single-blind randomized controlled phase 2/3 trial of AZD1222 (ChAdOx1 nCoV-19) in healthy adults. For TCRbeta chain sequencing, PBMC samples were collected from trial participants at day 0 and at day 28 after the second dose. What the authors observed across the whole study: Conclusions about previously exposed vaccinees are limited because only five to seven AZD1222 recipients were SARS-CoV-2 seropositive at baseline. Participants were mostly white British, with more females than males. The authors suggested clonal diversity may have been underestimated. After two AZD1222 doses, both the breadth and the depth of spike-specific TCRs were significantly higher than at day 0 and than in MenACWY recipients. Because no day 14 peak-response samples were available, repertoires were characterized only after the peak T cell response. CD4 TCRs associated with the vaccine covered the entire spike protein, and the dominant responses were in regions 160-218 and 743-854. Nearly half of unique spike-specific TCRs reportedly recognized epitopes outside regions mutated in the B.1.351 and B.1.1.7 variants. The 56-69-year group was small, and its depth increase did not reach significance, likely because of low power.

This receptor was taken from an adult who received the AZD1222 COVID-19 vaccine. The source material was peripheral blood, sampled 28 days after the second AZD1222 dose. The rearranged chain carries TRBV6-5 and TRBJ1-5; the D gene identity is not certain. The CDR3 protein sequence reads: CATIRVHNSNQPQHF. The DNA sequence is TGTGCCACGATCCGGGTTCACAATAGCAATCAGCCCCAGCATTTT.